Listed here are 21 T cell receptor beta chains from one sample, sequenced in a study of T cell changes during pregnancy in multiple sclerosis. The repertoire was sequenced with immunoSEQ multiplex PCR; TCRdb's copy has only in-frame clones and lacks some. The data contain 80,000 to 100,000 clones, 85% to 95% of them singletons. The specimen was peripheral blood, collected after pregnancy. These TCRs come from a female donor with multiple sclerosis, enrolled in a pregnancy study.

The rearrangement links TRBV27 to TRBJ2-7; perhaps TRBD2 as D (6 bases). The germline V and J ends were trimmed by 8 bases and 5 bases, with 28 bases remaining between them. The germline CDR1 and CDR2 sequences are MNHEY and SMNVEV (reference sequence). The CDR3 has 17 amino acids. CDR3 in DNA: TGTGCCAGCGGAGTTACCCGATTGAGCGGGTTTTGGGACGAGCAGTACTTC. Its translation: CASGVTRLSGFWDEQYF.

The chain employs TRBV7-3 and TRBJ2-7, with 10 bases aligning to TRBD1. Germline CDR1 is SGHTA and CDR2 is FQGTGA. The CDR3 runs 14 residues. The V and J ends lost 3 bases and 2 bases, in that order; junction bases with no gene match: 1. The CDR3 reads CASSLTGGAYEQYF. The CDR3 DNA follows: TGTGCCAGCAGCTTGACAGGGGGCGCCTACGAGCAGTACTTC.

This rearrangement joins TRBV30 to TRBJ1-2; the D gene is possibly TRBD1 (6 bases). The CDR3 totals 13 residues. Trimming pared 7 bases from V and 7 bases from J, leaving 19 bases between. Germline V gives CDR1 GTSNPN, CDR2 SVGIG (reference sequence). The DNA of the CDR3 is TGTGCCTACAACGTGGGGGGGGCCGGTGGCTACACCTTC. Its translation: CAYNVGGAGGYTF.

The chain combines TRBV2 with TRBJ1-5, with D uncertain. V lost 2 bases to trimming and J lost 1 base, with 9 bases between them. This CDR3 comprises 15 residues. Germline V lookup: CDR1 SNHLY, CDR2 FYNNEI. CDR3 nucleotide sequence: TGTGCCAGCAGTGAATATAGCAGAAGCAATCAGCCCCAGCATTTT. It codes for CASSEYSRSNQPQHF.

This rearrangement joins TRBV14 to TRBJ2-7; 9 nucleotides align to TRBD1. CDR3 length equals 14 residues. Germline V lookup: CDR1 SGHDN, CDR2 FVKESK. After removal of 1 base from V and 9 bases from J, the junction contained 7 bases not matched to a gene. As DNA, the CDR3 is TGTGCCAGCAGCCAAGCAACAGGGGGCGCCGGGCAGTACTTC. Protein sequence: CASSQATGGAGQYF.

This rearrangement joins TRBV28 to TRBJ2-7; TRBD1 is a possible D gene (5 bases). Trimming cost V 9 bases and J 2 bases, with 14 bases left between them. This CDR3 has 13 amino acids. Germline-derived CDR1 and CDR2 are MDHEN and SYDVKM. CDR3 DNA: TGTGCCAGTACCCGACAGCCCACCTACGAGCAGTACTTC. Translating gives CASTRQPTYEQYF.

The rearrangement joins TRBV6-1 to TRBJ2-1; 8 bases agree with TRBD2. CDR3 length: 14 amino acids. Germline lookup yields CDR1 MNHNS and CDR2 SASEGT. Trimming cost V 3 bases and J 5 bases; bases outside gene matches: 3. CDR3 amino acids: CASSDGREDNEQFF. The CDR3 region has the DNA TGTGCCAGCAGTGATGGGCGGGAGGACAATGAGCAGTTCTTC.

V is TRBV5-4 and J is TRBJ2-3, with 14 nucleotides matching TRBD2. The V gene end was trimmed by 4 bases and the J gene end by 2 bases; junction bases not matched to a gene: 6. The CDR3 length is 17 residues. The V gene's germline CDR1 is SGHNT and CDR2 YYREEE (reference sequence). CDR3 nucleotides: TGTGCCAGCAGCCCTGGGACTAGCGGGAGATCCACAGATACGCAGTATTTT. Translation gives CASSPGTSGRSTDTQYF.

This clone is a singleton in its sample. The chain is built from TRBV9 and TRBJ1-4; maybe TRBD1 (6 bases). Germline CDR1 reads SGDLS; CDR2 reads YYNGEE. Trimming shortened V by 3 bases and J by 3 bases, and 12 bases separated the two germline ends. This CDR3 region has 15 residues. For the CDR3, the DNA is TGTGCCAGCAGCGCCGCAGGGGTAGCTAATGAAAAACTGTTTTTT. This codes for CASSAAGVANEKLFF.

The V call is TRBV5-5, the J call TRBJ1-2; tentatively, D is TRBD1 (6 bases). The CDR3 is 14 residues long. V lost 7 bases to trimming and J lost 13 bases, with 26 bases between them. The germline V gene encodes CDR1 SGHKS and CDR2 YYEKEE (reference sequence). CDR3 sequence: CASQRDTGPQLGTF. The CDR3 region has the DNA TGTGCCAGCCAAAGGGACACGGGACCCCAGCTTGGCACCTTC.

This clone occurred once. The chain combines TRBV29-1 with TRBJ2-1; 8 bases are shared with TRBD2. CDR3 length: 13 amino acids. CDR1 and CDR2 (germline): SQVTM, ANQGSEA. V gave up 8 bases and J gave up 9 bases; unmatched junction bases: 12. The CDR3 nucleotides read TGCAGCACATTGAGCGGGAGTATGGTTGAGCAGTTCTTC. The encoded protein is CSTLSGSMVEQFF.

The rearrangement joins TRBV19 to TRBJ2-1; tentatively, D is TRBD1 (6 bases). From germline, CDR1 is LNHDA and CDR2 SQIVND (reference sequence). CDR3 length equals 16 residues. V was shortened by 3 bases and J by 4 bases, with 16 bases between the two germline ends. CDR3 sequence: CASSMVRDTAYNEQFF. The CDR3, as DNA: TGTGCCAGTAGTATGGTTCGGGACACCGCTTACAATGAGCAGTTCTTC.

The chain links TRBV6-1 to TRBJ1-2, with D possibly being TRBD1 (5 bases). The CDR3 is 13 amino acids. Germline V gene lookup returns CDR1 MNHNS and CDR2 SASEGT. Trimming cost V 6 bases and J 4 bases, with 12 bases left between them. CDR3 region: CASRTDPSYGYTF. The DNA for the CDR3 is TGTGCCAGCAGGACAGATCCCAGCTATGGCTACACCTTC.

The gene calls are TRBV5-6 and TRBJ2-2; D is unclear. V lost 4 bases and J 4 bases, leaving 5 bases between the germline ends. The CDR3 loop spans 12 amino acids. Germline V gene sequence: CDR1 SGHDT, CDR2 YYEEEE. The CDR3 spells CASSLITGELFF. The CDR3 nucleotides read TGTGCCAGCAGCCTTATCACCGGGGAGCTGTTTTTT.

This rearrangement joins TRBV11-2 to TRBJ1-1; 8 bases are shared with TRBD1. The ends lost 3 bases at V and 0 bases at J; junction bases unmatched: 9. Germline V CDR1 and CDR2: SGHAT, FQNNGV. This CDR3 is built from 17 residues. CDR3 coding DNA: TGTGCCAGCAGCTTGGGCGTGGCAGGGGGCTTGAACACTGAAGCTTTCTTT. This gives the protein CASSLGVAGGLNTEAFF.

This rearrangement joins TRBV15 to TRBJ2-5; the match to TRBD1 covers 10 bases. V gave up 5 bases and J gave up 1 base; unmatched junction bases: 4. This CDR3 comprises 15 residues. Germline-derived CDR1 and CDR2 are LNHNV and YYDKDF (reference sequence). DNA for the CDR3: TGTGCCACCAGCGGGGGACAGGGGTTCCAAGAGACCCAGTACTTC. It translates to CATSGGQGFQETQYF.

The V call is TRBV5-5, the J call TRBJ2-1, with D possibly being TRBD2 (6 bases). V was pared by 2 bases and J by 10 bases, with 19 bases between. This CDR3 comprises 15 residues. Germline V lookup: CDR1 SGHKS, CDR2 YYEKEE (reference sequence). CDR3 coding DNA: TGTGCCAGCAGCTTCTCCGTTCTAGGGCGGGGCGAGCAGTTCTTC. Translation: CASSFSVLGRGEQFF.

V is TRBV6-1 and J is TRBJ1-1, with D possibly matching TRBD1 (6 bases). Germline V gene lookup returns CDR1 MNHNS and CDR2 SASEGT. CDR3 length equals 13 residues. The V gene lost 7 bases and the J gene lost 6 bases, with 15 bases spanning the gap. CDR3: CASNLQGGPEAFF. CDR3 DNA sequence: TGTGCCAGCAATTTACAGGGTGGCCCTGAAGCTTTCTTT.

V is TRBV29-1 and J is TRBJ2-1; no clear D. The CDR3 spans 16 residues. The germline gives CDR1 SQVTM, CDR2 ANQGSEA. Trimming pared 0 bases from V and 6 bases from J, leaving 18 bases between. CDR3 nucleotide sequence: TGCAGCGTTGAAGATCGGTCGTCAGCCCGACTCAATGAGCAGTTCTTC. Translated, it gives CSVEDRSSARLNEQFF.

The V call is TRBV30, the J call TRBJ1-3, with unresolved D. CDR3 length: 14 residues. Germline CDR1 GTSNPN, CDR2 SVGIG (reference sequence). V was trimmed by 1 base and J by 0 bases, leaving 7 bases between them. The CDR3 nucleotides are TGTGCCTGGAGTGAGCGGAGCTCTGGAAACACCATATATTTT. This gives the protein CAWSERSSGNTIYF. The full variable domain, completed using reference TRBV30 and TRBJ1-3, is SQTIHQWPATLVQPVGSPLSLECTVEGTSNPNLYWYRQAAGRGLQLLFYSVGIGQISSEVPQNLSASRPQDRQFILSSKKLLLSDSGFYLCAWSERSSGNTIYFGEGSWLTVV.

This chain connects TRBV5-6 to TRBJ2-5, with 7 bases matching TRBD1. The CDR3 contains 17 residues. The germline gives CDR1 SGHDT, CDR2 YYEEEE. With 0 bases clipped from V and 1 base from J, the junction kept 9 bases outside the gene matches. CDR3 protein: CASSLGPAGGLQETQYF. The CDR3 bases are TGTGCCAGCAGCTTGGGTCCCGCAGGGGGTCTCCAAGAGACCCAGTACTTC.